Presented here are 13 T cell receptor beta chains from one specimen sequenced in a study of T cells after yellow fever vaccination. Via MiXCR, TCRdb re-called the 5' RACE reads, giving one row per CDR3 protein. The sample carries about 210,000 distinct CDR3 sequences, 3% to 3.5% recorded once. Source: CD4+ T cells sorted from PBMCs, taken 10 days after the yellow fever booster vaccination. All receptors come from a man between 18 and 35 years old who received the YFV17D yellow fever vaccine.

This clonotype was seen at least ten times. This chain connects TRBV3-1 to TRBJ2-5, with D possibly called TRBD1 or TRBD2 (5 bases each). The CDR3 runs 14 residues. Germline CDR1 is LGHDT and CDR2 is YNNKEL (reference sequence). V lost 1 base and J 2 bases, leaving 8 bases between the germline ends. The CDR3 nucleotides are TGTGCCAGCAGCCAAGGAGGGGCACAAGAGACCCAGTACTTC. The encoded protein is CASSQGGAQETQYF.

This clonotype was observed many times. This chain links TRBV12-3 or TRBV12-4 with TRBJ1-2; perhaps TRBD1 as D (5 bases). Trimming took 6 bases from V and 8 from J, leaving 16 bases between them. The CDR3 spans 13 residues. The DNA for the CDR3 is TGTGCCAGCAGCTATACCTCAGGGATGGGCTACACCTTC. Its protein product is CASSYTSGMGYTF.

This clonotype was observed many times. The chain has TRBV30 and TRBJ2-1; TRBD2 aligns across 7 bases. The CDR3 loop spans 10 amino acids. CDR1 and CDR2 (germline): GTSNPN, SVGIG (reference sequence). The V segment lost 3 bases and the J segment 12 bases; nucleotides outside the gene matches: 2. This CDR3 is CAWSSGGQFF. The CDR3 DNA sequence: TGTGCCTGGAGCTCGGGGGGGCAGTTCTTC.

At least ten counts were recorded for this clonotype. The rearrangement joins TRBV5-1 to TRBJ2-1; tentative D call: TRBD2 (7 bases). CDR1 and CDR2 from the germline V gene are SGHRS and YFSETQ. The CDR3 extends over 15 amino acids. The V end lost 6 bases, the J end lost 5 bases, and 18 bases lay between the germline ends. CDR3: CASTIGGGPNNEQFF. CDR3 bases: TGCGCCAGCACGATCGGCGGGGGCCCAAACAATGAGCAGTTCTTC.

This clonotype was recorded at least ten times. The chain combines TRBV12-3 or TRBV12-4 with TRBJ2-1; 10 bases line up with TRBD2. The CDR3 is 15 residues long. V dropped 8 bases and J dropped 0; count of bases not matched to a gene: 4. The CDR3 bases are TGTGCCAGCGGGGCTAGCGGGAGCTCCTACAATGAGCAGTTCTTC. The encoded protein is CASGASGSSYNEQFF.

This chain uses TRBV3-1 with TRBJ1-6; TRBD1 might be the D (5 bases). Germline V gene sequence: CDR1 LGHDT, CDR2 YNNKEL (reference sequence). V was shortened by 2 bases and J by 13 bases, with 15 bases between the two germline ends. This CDR3 region has 14 residues. The CDR3: CASSQRGTSSPLHF. The CDR3 DNA reads as TGTGCCAGCAGCCAAAGAGGGACTTCCTCGCCCCTCCACTTT.

This clonotype turned up a few times. This chain joins TRBV6-5 and TRBJ1-2; 7 bases align to TRBD1. This CDR3 is 15 amino acids long. Germline V CDR1 and CDR2: MNHEY, SVGAGI. The V gene end was trimmed by 2 bases and the J gene end by 8 bases; junction bases not matched to a gene: 11. This CDR3 is CASSYMGDSRGGYTF. The CDR3 DNA follows: TGTGCCAGCAGTTACATGGGGGACAGTCGGGGAGGCTACACCTTC.

There are many counts of this clonotype. The chain has TRBV20-1 and TRBJ1-1; 7 nucleotides agree with TRBD1. J lost 2 bases, V lost 3 bases, and 6 bases had no gene match. The CDR3 sequence is 14 residues long. CDR1 DFQATT and CDR2 SNEGSKA come from the germline V gene (reference sequence). The CDR3 DNA reads as TGCAGTGCTAGGCCAGGGGGGATCAACACTGAAGCTTTCTTT. Translation: CSARPGGINTEAFF.

This clonotype was detected ten times or more. The chain uses TRBV7-2 and TRBJ1-1; D is possibly TRBD1 (6 bases). Germline CDR1 SGHTA, CDR2 FQGNSA. Between the trimmed V and J ends, which lost 5 bases and 8 bases, there was a span of 12 bases. The CDR3 totals 12 residues. The CDR3 DNA sequence: TGTGCCAGCAGCCAACACAGGGCAGAAGCTTTCTTT. It translates to CASSQHRAEAFF.

In its sample, this clonotype was seen a few times. The genes are TRBV5-5 and TRBJ2-1; maybe TRBD2 (6 bases). In germline, CDR1 is SGHKS, CDR2 YYEKEE (reference sequence). The CDR3 loop spans 18 amino acids. The ends were cut back, 4 bases at V and 4 bases at J, with 24 bases in the middle. The CDR3 DNA reads as TGTGCCAGCAGCCGGAGCGTTAATGGCGGGGCCATTTACAATGAGCAGTTCTTC. Its protein product is CASSRSVNGGAIYNEQFF.

This clonotype was observed a handful of times. DNA of the CDR3: TGTGCCAGCAGCCGACCGGGACAGCACTATGGCTACACCTTC. It translates to CASSRPGQHYGYTF. This rearrangement joins TRBV4-2 to TRBJ1-2; TRBD1 aligns across 7 bases. The germline V gene encodes CDR1 LGHNA and CDR2 YNFKEQ. The junction had 5 bases not matched to a gene; V was cut back by 4 bases and J by 3 bases. The CDR3 has 14 residues.

This clonotype was counted only a few times. This chain links TRBV6-5 with TRBJ1-6; no reliable D call. The V gene's germline CDR1 is MNHEY and CDR2 SVGAGI. The CDR3 length is 12 residues. The V gene lost 4 bases and the J gene lost 9 bases, with 7 bases spanning the gap. The DNA for the CDR3 is TGTGCCAGCAGTTTACTAGGTTCACCCCTCCACTTT. Amino acid sequence: CASSLLGSPLHF.

This clonotype was detected many times. This chain joins TRBV5-1 and TRBJ1-5; D is ambiguous. The germline CDR1 and CDR2 sequences are SGHRS and YFSETQ. V was trimmed by 4 bases and J by 9 bases, leaving 17 bases between them. The CDR3 is made up of 14 amino acids. The DNA for the CDR3 is TGCGCCAGCAGCCCGGACGTCGCTATCGGGCCCCAGCATTTT. Protein product: CASSPDVAIGPQHF.